This paragraph reports one T cell receptor beta chain. Its antigen is not yet known. No base quality information exists; no much larger clone differs at one position. The data were obtained in a study of T-cell memory formation after mild COVID-19 (dated by TCRdb to the early 2020s). About the study as a whole: Most TCR sequence clusters were specific to one of the two donors. In a couple of donors, T-cell clones that expanded and contracted after mild COVID-19 were followed by sequencing TCRalpha and TCRbeta repertoires longitudinally. The cohort was made up of two young adult volunteers, one female and one male, who were previously healthy.

The instrument was an Illumina NovaSeq 6000. TCRalpha and TCRbeta cDNA libraries were built by 5'RACE with constant-segment primers, adding sample barcodes and unique molecular identifiers. RNA was extracted from every sample with Trizol reagent. Amplification of the libraries took two PCR steps, and the second step added a second sample barcode plus Illumina TruSeq adapters. Sequencing of libraries was performed on an Illumina NovaSeq with 2 x 150 bp paired-end reads. On the authors' methods: The reads were demultiplexed and collapsed into UMI-guided consensus sequences using migec v1.2.7. Using mixcr v2.1.11, UMI consensuses were aligned to TRA and TRB V and J templates and then assembled into clonotypes. A clonotype was counted as expanded or contracted only if both edgeR and NoisET called the change significant, with noise models trained on biological replicates. For edgeR calls, the cutoffs were a false discovery rate-adjusted p below 0.01 and a log2 fold-change threshold of 1. As an exploratory analysis of dynamics, max-normalized trajectories of the 1000 most abundant clonotypes were examined with PCA combined with hierarchical clustering. Separately sequenced CD4+ and CD8+ repertoires were used to assign the CD4 or CD8 phenotype of responding clones. In TCRdb, the public reads were trimmed at Q25 with fastp and aligned with MiXCR, with productive beta chains retained. Each CDR3 protein gets just one entry, which takes the most common genes and DNA from the rows behind it. The V and J calls were determined by TCRdb, not by the authors. Across this sample there are about 410,000 distinct CDR3 sequences, with about a sixth seen only once. 20% to 25% of the sample belongs to the ten largest clones.

PBMCs were isolated by Ficoll-Paque density gradient centrifugation. Paper-wide results and their limitations: The second-wave clones that peaked on day 37 were not confirmed to be SARS-CoV-2 specific. The study covered only a couple of mild cases, and larger cohorts including severe cases with pre-infection samples were considered necessary. Balanced CD4/CD8 phenotypes were observed for clones contracting from day 15 to 85, whereas a bias towards CD4+ was observed for a second wave of clones expanding from day 15 to 37. Some responding clones were found in pre-infection memory, which suggests that pre-existing cross-reactive memory T cells took part in the SARS-CoV-2 response. Contracting CD4+ clones turned up mainly in the CM and EM memory subsets, whereas EMRA was where CD8+ clones were enriched.

Material: PBMCs or a T cell subset sorted from them (not recorded which). This clonotype originated in a man between 18 and 29 years old who had mild COVID-19 (a few samples of this study predate the infection). The sample titles of this study are shuffled in the database, so cell type and time point are left out; the donor was told from shared clones.

Here the CDR3 is given as CASTSGDRVFNEQFF. The DNA is TGTGCCAGCACAAGTGGGGACAGGGTATTCAATGAGCAGTTCTTC. The rearrangement joined TRBV28 to TRBJ2-1; TRBD1 lines up with 9 middle nucleotides. The germline V gene sets CDR1 to MDHEN and CDR2 to SYDVKM. The CDR3 runs 15 residues from the cysteine to the phenylalanine. Solely the CDR3 DNA is kept, with 45 bases framed from the first base. For this chain, trimming is 7 bases at the V end and 6 bases at the J end, and the number of junction bases without a gene match is 10.